This TCR beta chain was observed in a study of T-cell reconstitution after alpha-beta-depleted transplantation in children. General study points: One year post-transplant, T-cell counts and diversity were largely derived from T cells produced anew. Approximately two months post-transplant, alpha-beta T cells reportedly originated from several hundred expanded graft clones.

Using unique molecular identifiers, the investigators prepared the TCRbeta library. TCRdb redid the calling of the PCR reads with MiXCR, one entry per CDR3 protein. The profile shows approximately 9,400 distinct CDR3 sequences, roughly 18% of them singletons. The table lists this clonotype with many counts. Its specificity is unknown. Trimming took 3 bases from V and 1 from J, leaving 13 bases between them. The CDR3 contains 15 residues. Germline V gene data show CDR1 as SGHKS and CDR2 as YYEKEE (reference sequence). This receptor was taken from a girl under three years old who had a stem cell transplant for combined immunodeficiency, so the T cells may come from the graft donor. The sample was PBMCs, mostly from graft donor cells, taken 60 days after TCRalphabeta/CD19-depleted stem cell transplant. The chain joins TRBV5-5 to TRBJ1-1; possibly TRBD1 for D (5 bases). The CDR3 reads CASSSGIGGNTEAFF. In nucleotides, the CDR3 is TGTGCCAGCAGCTCGGGTATCGGGGGGAACACTGAAGCTTTCTTT. The full variable domain, with the rest looked up from reference TRBV5-5 and TRBJ1-1, is DAGVTQSPTHLIKTRGQQVTLRCSPISGHKSVSWYQQVLGQGPQFIFQYYEKEERGRGNFPDRFSARQFPNYSSELNVNALLLGDSALYLCASSSGIGGNTEAFFGQGTRLTVV.